This T cell receptor (beta chain) derives from a study of blood T cell repertoires in COVID-19. Study-level background: Samples of COVID-19 (acute and convalescent) were obtained from the United States, Italy and Spain. From T cells, B-cell-depleted T cells, or PBMCs came the material, which was cDNA or gDNA.

In this sample, this clone turned up a few times. Per the original methods: Amplified reference gene primers provided the basis for estimating nucleated cell counts. Generated by immunoSEQ multiplex PCR, the TCRdb table keeps only in-frame clones and is missing some. That table furnishes V, J and clone size, whereas the DNA furnished D and trimming. The sample consists of around 68,000 clones, roughly 91% of them appearing once. The V gene lost 6 bases and the J gene lost 5 bases, with 13 bases spanning the gap. The CDR3 is 13 amino acids. CDR1 is MNHEY, CDR2 SVGAGI, per germline. This sequence joins TRBV6-5 and TRBJ1-2; D gene uncertain. The specimen was peripheral blood. This TCR was sampled from a man aged 50-60 years with active COVID-19. This CDR3 is CASSIGDAYGYTF. CDR3 DNA: TGTGCCAGCAGCATCGGGGATGCTTATGGCTACACCTTC.